The entry below gives a single T cell receptor beta chain sequence along with its context. The identical CDR3 is also encoded by other nucleotide sequences in the sample. The sample comes from a study of T cell responses to AZD1222 COVID-19 vaccine. The repertoire was sequenced with immunoSEQ multiplex PCR; TCRdb's copy has only in-frame clones and lacks some. The profile shows roughly 120,000 clones, around nine tenths of them singletons. Germline CDR1 MNHEY, CDR2 SMNVEV (reference sequence). The CDR3 extends over 11 amino acids. With 10 bases clipped from V and 4 bases from J, the junction kept 2 bases outside the gene matches.

This clonotype originated in an adult who received the AZD1222 COVID-19 vaccine. The source was peripheral blood, collected 28 days after the second AZD1222 dose. The chain recombines TRBV27 with TRBJ1-2; TRBD1 agrees at 8 bases. CDR3 DNA: TGTGCCACCGGACAGGGCTATGGCTACACCTTC. Translating it yields CATGQGYGYTF.